These 30 T cell receptor beta chains came from one sample sequenced in a study of T cell responses to AZD1222 COVID-19 vaccine. The repertoire was sequenced with immunoSEQ multiplex PCR; TCRdb's copy has only in-frame clones and lacks some. The data hold 130,000 or so clones, with 90% observed a single time. Material: peripheral blood, obtained on day 0 of AZD1222 vaccination. These receptors were collected from an adult in good health.

Details on this clone: Germline and junction disagree at one end, which may indicate a read error. This sequence joins TRBV30 and TRBJ1-6, with D tentatively TRBD1 (6 bases). This CDR3 has 13 residues. CDR1 is GTSNPN, CDR2 SVGIG, per germline (reference sequence). CDR3 amino acids: CGRQEGFGSPLHF. In DNA form, the CDR3 reads TGCGGTCGACAGGAAGGGTTCGGATCACCCCTCCACTTT. The whole variable domain, filled in from reference TRBV30 and TRBJ1-6, reads SQTIHQWPATLVQPVGSPLSLECTVEGTSNPNLYWYRQAAGRGLQLLFYSVGIGQISSEVPQNLSASRPQDRQFILSSKKLLLSDSGFYLCGRQEGFGSPLHFGNGTRLTVT.

CDR3 sequence reads: CASSFDSGGSFVYEQYF. In DNA, the CDR3 is TGCGCCAGCAGTTTCGATAGCGGGGGATCCTTTGTCTACGAGCAGTACTTC. V gene TRBV5-1 combines with J gene TRBJ2-7; TRBD2 matches 9 bases. Germline V gives CDR1 SGHRS, CDR2 YFSETQ. This CDR3 is built from 17 residues. V lost 5 bases, J lost 3 bases, and 15 bases stayed unmatched.

The chain joins TRBV7-2 to TRBJ2-7, with no clear D. The V and J ends lost 1 base and 4 bases respectively, with 8 bases between them. Germline V gene sequence: CDR1 SGHTA, CDR2 FQGNSA. This CDR3 comprises 13 residues. CDR3 amino acids: CASSLGRPYEQYF. Written as DNA, the CDR3 is TGTGCCAGCAGCTTAGGCCGACCTTACGAGCAGTACTTC. Filled out from reference TRBV7-2 and TRBJ2-7, the complete variable domain reads GAGVSQSPSNKVTEKGKDVELRCDPISGHTALYWYRQSLGQGLEFLIYFQGNSAPDKSGLPSDRFSAERTGGSVSTLTIQRTQQEDSAVYLCASSLGRPYEQYFGPGTRLTVT.

This clone was seen once. The gene calls are TRBV2 and TRBJ2-7; 8 bases are a match to TRBD1. Germline CDR1 is SNHLY and CDR2 is FYNNEI. V lost 3 bases to trimming and J lost 2 bases; unmatched junction nucleotides: 3. The CDR3 is 14 amino acids. CDR3 sequence (DNA): TGTGCCAGCAGTGAGCGGACAGGGACCTACGAGCAGTACTTC. This translates into CASSERTGTYEQYF. The complete variable domain, with remaining parts taken from reference TRBV2 and TRBJ2-7, reads EPEVTQTPSHQVTQMGQEVILRCVPISNHLYFYWYRQILGQKVEFLVSFYNNEISEKSEIFDDQFSVERPDGSNFTLKIRSTKLEDSAMYFCASSERTGTYEQYFGPGTRLTVT.

The genes are TRBV11-2 and TRBJ2-3, with 10 nucleotides matching TRBD1. The CDR3 spans 14 residues. V lost 4 bases and J lost 5; bases outside the gene matches: 3. In germline, CDR1 is SGHAT, CDR2 FQNNGV. This CDR3 is CASSWTGGGDTQYF. CDR3 in DNA: TGTGCCAGCAGCTGGACAGGGGGAGGAGATACGCAGTATTTT.

This chain links TRBV28 with TRBJ2-7; D is possibly TRBD1 (6 bases). CDR1 and CDR2 (germline): MDHEN, SYDVKM. The CDR3 loop spans 14 amino acids. Trimming took 8 bases from V and 5 from J, leaving 19 bases between them. Here the CDR3 reads CASPKGVKSDEQYF. DNA for the CDR3: TGTGCCAGCCCTAAGGGGGTAAAGAGCGACGAGCAGTACTTC.

CDR3: CASSLESGATYEQYF. The CDR3 nucleotides read TGTGCCAGCAGCTTAGAAAGCGGGGCTACCTACGAGCAGTACTTC. This chain joins TRBV7-2 and TRBJ2-7; 7 nucleotides agree with TRBD2. Germline V gene sequence: CDR1 SGHTA, CDR2 FQGNSA. V lost 1 base and J lost 2; bases outside the gene matches: 5. The CDR3 is 15 amino acids.

The chain is built from TRBV20-1 and TRBJ2-3; 8 positions agree with TRBD1. Trimming cost V 3 bases and J 11 bases; bases outside gene matches: 7. CDR1 and CDR2 from the germline V gene are DFQATT and SNEGSKA (reference sequence). This CDR3 comprises 12 residues. This chain's CDR3 is CSASPGQGGQYF. In DNA, the CDR3 is TGCAGTGCTAGTCCCGGACAGGGAGGGCAGTATTTT.

This clone was seen more than once but under ten times. The chain joins TRBV12-3 or TRBV12-4 to TRBJ2-7; D call uncertain. V was cut by 3 bases and J by 2 bases, with 8 bases left in between. CDR3 size: 13 residues. The CDR3 reads CASSFIGAYEQYF. CDR3 in DNA: TGTGCCAGCAGTTTCATCGGAGCCTACGAGCAGTACTTC.

J is TRBJ1-5 and V is TRBV28; D gene unclear. Trimming shortened V by 5 bases and J by 3 bases, and 14 bases separated the two germline ends. The CDR3 is 15 residues long. Germline V gene lookup returns CDR1 MDHEN and CDR2 SYDVKM. The CDR3, as DNA: TGTGCCAGCAGTGCTTTGGAGGGTAACAATCAGCCCCAGCATTTT. It encodes CASSALEGNNQPQHF.

V is TRBV24-1 and J is TRBJ1-1; possible D gene TRBD1, 6 bases. This CDR3 comprises 14 residues. The V and J ends lost 4 bases and 7 bases respectively, with 15 bases between them. Looked up from germline, CDR1 is KGHDR and CDR2 is SFDVKD. The CDR3 DNA is TGTGCCACCAGTGAGGGGGCCCCCAGGAGTGAAGCTTTCTTT. Translated, it gives CATSEGAPRSEAFF.

The DNA of the CDR3 is TGCAGCGTCACAGGGATCGGAATGAACACTGAAGCTTTCTTT. It encodes CSVTGIGMNTEAFF. The chain links TRBV29-1 to TRBJ1-1, with a tentative D call TRBD1 (6 bases). The V and J ends lost 6 bases and 0 bases respectively, with 14 bases between them. Germline loops: CDR1 SQVTM, CDR2 ANQGSEA. This CDR3 has 14 amino acids.

The V gene is TRBV7-2, the J gene TRBJ2-7, with D unresolved. The CDR3 consists of 15 residues. V gave up 0 bases and J gave up 2 bases, with 11 bases separating them. Per the germline V gene, CDR1 is SGHTA and CDR2 is FQGNSA. CDR3 DNA sequence: TGTGCCAGCAGCTTAGCGGGAAGGCAGACCTACGAGCAGTACTTC. Its translation: CASSLAGRQTYEQYF.

As to this clone: This same CDR3 is encoded by further DNA sequences in the sample. The rearrangement joins TRBV2 to TRBJ1-1, with D possibly matching TRBD1 (5 bases). The CDR3 contains 13 residues. In germline, CDR1 is SNHLY, CDR2 FYNNEI. V was cut by 4 bases and J by 1 base, with 7 bases left in between. The CDR3 DNA reads as TGTGCCAGCAGTGGGCAGGGGAACACTGAAGCTTTCTTT. As protein: CASSGQGNTEAFF.

With respect to this clone: One end of the junction fails to match germline, which may point to a read error. The rearrangement uses TRBV4-3 and TRBJ1-1, with 10 bases matching TRBD1. Per the germline V gene, CDR1 is LGHNA and CDR2 is YSLEER. The CDR3 contains 17 residues. The CDR3 region is CANSSPGQGKLETEAFF. The CDR3 nucleotides are TGCGCCAACAGCTCTCCGGGACAGGGGAAGTTGGAAACTGAAGCTTTCTTT.

The chain is built from TRBV21-1 and TRBJ2-7; TRBD2 is the table's D call and was not checked against the DNA. TRBV21-1 is a recognized pseudogene. The CDR3 totals 17 residues. CDR3 DNA: TGTGCCAGCAGAGGGGTCGAGACTAGCGGCCTCTCCTACGAGCAGTACTTC. Protein sequence: CASRGVETSGLSYEQYF.

This chain's CDR3 is CASSLWGNNEQFF. The CDR3 DNA follows: TGTGCCAGCAGCTTATGGGGGAACAATGAGCAGTTCTTC. V and J are TRBV7-3 and TRBJ2-1; D may correspond to TRBD1 or TRBD2 (5 bases each). This CDR3 region has 13 residues. Germline CDR1 reads SGHTA; CDR2 reads FQGTGA. The V end was cut by 2 bases, the J end by 5 bases, with 7 bases between.

The chain uses TRBV29-1 and TRBJ1-1; D uncertain. The CDR3 has 14 amino acids. From germline, CDR1 is SQVTM and CDR2 ANQGSEA. V gave up 4 bases and J gave up 7 bases, with 19 bases separating them. CDR3 protein: CSVAGFPGVGEAFF. The CDR3 DNA reads TGCAGCGTTGCCGGTTTTCCCGGGGTAGGTGAAGCTTTCTTT.

V usage is TRBV9 and J usage is TRBJ2-2; no clear D gene. Germline V gene lookup returns CDR1 SGDLS and CDR2 YYNGEE. The CDR3 is made up of 12 amino acids. Trimming cost V 0 bases and J 6 bases, with 3 bases left between them. CDR3 bases: TGTGCCAGCAGCGTAGCCGCCGGGGAGCTGTTTTTT. This codes for CASSVAAGELFF.

The rearrangement uses TRBV2 and TRBJ1-2; TRBD1 agrees at 7 bases. This CDR3 is 12 amino acids long. The ends lost 4 bases at V and 6 bases at J; junction bases unmatched: 2. Germline CDR1 and CDR2: SNHLY and FYNNEI. CDR3 coding DNA: TGTGCCAGCAGTGCACAGGGGAATGGCTACACCTTC. Amino acid sequence: CASSAQGNGYTF.

This rearrangement joins TRBV27 to TRBJ2-4; D is possibly TRBD2 (5 bases). V shed 3 bases and J shed 0 bases, with 9 bases lying between them. CDR1 is MNHEY, CDR2 SMNVEV, per germline (reference sequence). The CDR3 spans 15 residues. CDR3 region: CASSFEGIAKNIQYF. DNA of the CDR3: TGTGCCAGCAGTTTCGAGGGAATAGCCAAAAACATTCAGTACTTC.

In DNA form, the CDR3 reads TGTGCCAGCAGCGTAGTGGGTGCCAGGGGTGAAAAACTGTTTTTT. Protein sequence: CASSVVGARGEKLFF. The chain combines TRBV9 with TRBJ1-4; perhaps TRBD1 as D (6 bases). V lost 0 bases to trimming and J lost 7 bases, with 13 bases between them. Germline CDR1 is SGDLS and CDR2 is YYNGEE. This CDR3 comprises 15 residues.

The CDR3 nucleotides read TGTGCCAGCAGCCTCGGGAGCAGCACCGGGGAGCTGTTTTTT. As protein: CASSLGSSTGELFF. The rearrangement uses TRBV27 and TRBJ2-2, with a weak D call TRBD2 (6 bases). V lost 6 bases to trimming and J lost 4 bases, with 12 bases between them. This CDR3 spans 14 amino acids. Germline V CDR1 and CDR2: MNHEY, SMNVEV (reference sequence).

J is TRBJ2-3 and V is TRBV5-8; no clear D gene. In germline, CDR1 is SGHTS, CDR2 YDEGEE. The CDR3 is 12 amino acids. V lost 6 bases and J lost 5, with 10 bases in between. The chain's CDR3 is CASTAVQDTQYF. The CDR3 DNA follows: TGTGCCAGCACGGCGGTCCAAGATACGCAGTATTTT.

This chain links TRBV7-3 with TRBJ2-2; 7 bases fit TRBD2. Germline V lookup: CDR1 SGHTA, CDR2 FQGTGA. With 5 bases clipped from V and 4 bases from J, the junction kept 7 bases outside the gene matches. This CDR3 region has 15 residues. In DNA, the CDR3 is TGTGCCAGCAGCCCTCGGGGGGTAGGCACCGGGGAGCTGTTTTTT. Amino acid sequence: CASSPRGVGTGELFF.

The J gene is TRBJ1-6, the V gene TRBV19; D is possibly TRBD1 (5 bases). CDR3 length: 13 amino acids. V lost 6 bases and J lost 4, with 7 bases in between. From germline, CDR1 is LNHDA and CDR2 SQIVND (reference sequence). The CDR3, as DNA: TGTGCCAGTAGCGGGACTTATAATTCACCCCTCCACTTT. Translation: CASSGTYNSPLHF.

The V and J genes are TRBV28 and TRBJ1-5; a weak D match, TRBD1 (5 bases). The V and J ends lost 2 bases and 6 bases respectively, with 14 bases between them. The CDR3 spans 15 residues. The germline CDR1 and CDR2 sequences are MDHEN and SYDVKM. CDR3 nucleotide sequence: TGTGCCAGCAGTTTAATCCCCGAGACAGCTCAGCCCCAGCATTTT. It is translated as CASSLIPETAQPQHF. Together with reference TRBV28 and TRBJ1-5, the CDR3 gives the full variable domain: DVKVTQSSRYLVKRTGEKVFLECVQDMDHENMFWYRQDPGLGLRLIYFSYDVKMKEKGDIPEGYSVSREKKERFSLILESASTNQTSMYLCASSLIPETAQPQHFGDGTRLSIL.

The chain is built from TRBV3-1 (or the pseudogene TRBV3-2) and TRBJ1-5; 10 nucleotides align to TRBD1. The length of the CDR3 is 16 residues. Germline values: CDR1 LGHDT, CDR2 YNNKEL (reference sequence). Trimming took 2 bases from V and 6 from J; bases not matched to a gene: 7. The CDR3 sequence: CASSQWDRGVCQPQHF. In nucleotides, the CDR3 is TGTGCCAGCAGCCAATGGGACAGGGGAGTTTGTCAGCCCCAGCATTTT.

J is TRBJ2-7 and V is TRBV7-8, with a weak D call TRBD1 (6 bases). The V end lost 8 bases, the J end lost 3 bases, and 14 bases lay between the germline ends. The CDR3 spans 13 residues. Germline V gene lookup returns CDR1 SGHVS and CDR2 FQNEAQ. The CDR3 sequence: CASGRTEDYEQYF. Here the CDR3 DNA reads TGTGCCAGCGGCCGGACAGAGGACTACGAGCAGTACTTC.

In this sample, this clone turned up once. The chain recombines TRBV4-1 with TRBJ1-1; no definite D call. CDR3 size: 15 residues. The V and J ends lost 1 base and 1 base respectively, with 10 bases between them. Germline CDR1 reads MGHRA; CDR2 reads YSYEKL. CDR3 residues: CASSQVAEANTEAFF. In DNA, the CDR3 is TGCGCCAGCAGCCAAGTGGCCGAAGCGAACACTGAAGCTTTCTTT.